One and the same sample provided the 4 T cell receptor beta chains below, sequenced in a study of T cells in localized non-small cell lung cancer. TCRdb keeps only in-frame clones here, not all; method: immunoSEQ multiplex PCR. The data contain 4,700 or so clones, about a third of them singletons. Here the sequenced sample was lung tumor tissue, taken before any cancer treatment. Source of these receptors: a female donor of 60 years or more with stage I lung adenocarcinoma.

This clone was observed a handful of times. This chain joins TRBV19 and TRBJ1-5; D call uncertain. This CDR3 is 19 amino acids long. V dropped 0 bases and J dropped 0 bases, with 18 bases sitting between them. CDR1 LNHDA and CDR2 SQIVND come from the germline V gene (reference sequence). The CDR3 nucleotides read TGTGCCAGTAGTATAGATCCGACAAATCTGGGGAGTAGCAATCAGCCCCAGCATTTT. Translating it yields CASSIDPTNLGSSNQPQHF.

V is TRBV28 and J is TRBJ1-1; D may be TRBD1 (6 bases). The CDR3 is 15 residues long. Per the germline V gene, CDR1 is MDHEN and CDR2 is SYDVKM. Trimming took 7 bases from V and 1 from J, leaving 16 bases between them. In DNA form, the CDR3 reads TGTGCCAGCAATCTAAGGGGGAGAGGGAACACTGAAGCTTTCTTT. Translated: CASNLRGRGNTEAFF.

The rearrangement links TRBV11-3 to TRBJ2-7; 12 nucleotides align to TRBD1. This CDR3 spans 14 amino acids. Germline lookup yields CDR1 SGHNT and CDR2 YENEEA. Trimming at V came to 4 bases and at J to 8 bases, leaving 6 bases not matched to a gene. The CDR3 region has the DNA TGTGCCAGCAGCTCATCCGGGACAGGGGGCAAGCAGTACTTC. Translating gives CASSSSGTGGKQYF.

CDR3: CASSNRKGDTQYF. CDR3 coding DNA: TGTGCCAGCAGTAACCGAAAGGGTGATACGCAGTATTTT. This chain connects TRBV6-8 to TRBJ2-3, with no clear D. Trimming stripped 5 bases from V and 6 bases from J, with 12 bases between. The CDR3 sequence is 13 residues long. From germline, CDR1 is MNHGY and CDR2 SAAAGT.